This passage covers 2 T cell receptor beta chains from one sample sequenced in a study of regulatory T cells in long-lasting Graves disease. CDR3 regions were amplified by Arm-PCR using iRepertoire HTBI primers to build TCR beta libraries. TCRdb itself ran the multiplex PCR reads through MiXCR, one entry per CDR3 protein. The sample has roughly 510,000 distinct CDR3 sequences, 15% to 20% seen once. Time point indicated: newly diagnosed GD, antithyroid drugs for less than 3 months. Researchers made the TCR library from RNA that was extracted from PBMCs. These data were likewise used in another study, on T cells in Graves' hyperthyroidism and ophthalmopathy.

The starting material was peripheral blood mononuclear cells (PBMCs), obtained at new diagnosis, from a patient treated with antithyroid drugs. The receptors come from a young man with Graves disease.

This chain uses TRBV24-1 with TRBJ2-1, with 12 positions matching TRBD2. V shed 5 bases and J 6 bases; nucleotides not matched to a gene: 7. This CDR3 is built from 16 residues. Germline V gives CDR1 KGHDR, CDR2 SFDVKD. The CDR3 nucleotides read TGTGCCACCAGTGTGGCTAGCGGGAGGGCCGTCAATGAGCAGTTCTTC. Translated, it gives CATSVASGRAVNEQFF.

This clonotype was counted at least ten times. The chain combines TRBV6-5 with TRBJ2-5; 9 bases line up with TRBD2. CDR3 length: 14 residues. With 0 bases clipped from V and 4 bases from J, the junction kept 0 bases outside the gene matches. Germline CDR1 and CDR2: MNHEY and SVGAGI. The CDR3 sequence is CASSYSREGETQYF. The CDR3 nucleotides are TGTGCCAGCAGTTACTCGCGGGAGGGAGAGACCCAGTACTTC.